The 23 T cell receptor beta chains below were found in one sample sequenced in a study of T cells in tuberculosis. Thawed, overnight-rested PBMC were stained with GMM-loaded CD1B tetramer, viability dye and anti-CD3, then sorted. The lipid loaded on the CD1B tetramers was C32 glucose monomycolate from Rhodococcus equi. Clones were sequenced by immunoSEQ multiplex PCR, and TCRdb holds only the in-frame ones, with some missing. The table has 88,000 or so clones, roughly 90% seen once; the top ten hold approximately 1.9%. Sequencing was done on a sample of CD1b-GMM tetramer-negative cells sorted from PBMCs. These receptors all come from an adult woman with latent tuberculosis.

The gene calls are TRBV4-1 and TRBJ1-4; no reliable D call. This CDR3 has 15 residues. Trimming stripped 0 bases from V and 11 bases from J, with 16 bases between. Per the germline V gene, CDR1 is MGHRA and CDR2 is YSYEKL. The CDR3 nucleotides read TGCGCCAGCAGCCAAGAGATTACAGACCCGGGGAAACTGTTTTTT. Residues: CASSQEITDPGKLFF.

J is TRBJ1-2 and V is TRBV27; 11 bases fit TRBD1. CDR1 MNHEY and CDR2 SMNVEV come from the germline V gene (reference sequence). V was clipped by 6 bases and J by 2 bases; unmatched bases: 8. This CDR3 has 16 amino acids. The CDR3 reads CASSGQGATGNYGYTF. The CDR3, as DNA: TGTGCCAGCAGCGGACAGGGGGCTACCGGAAACTATGGCTACACCTTC.

V and J are TRBV10-2 and TRBJ2-6; 8 positions match TRBD1. The CDR3 contains 19 residues. The V and J ends lost 0 bases and 0 bases, in that order; junction bases with no gene match: 7. CDR1 and CDR2 (germline): WSHSY, SAAADI. The CDR3 region has the DNA TGCGCCAGCAGTGAGTCGGGGGCAGGGGGCTACTCTGGGGCCAACGTCCTGACTTTC. Translated, it gives CASSESGAGGYSGANVLTF.

The chain is built from TRBV6-5 and TRBJ1-1; D might be TRBD1 (6 bases). The CDR3 extends over 12 amino acids. Trimming took 10 bases from V and 4 from J, leaving 13 bases between them. From germline, CDR1 is MNHEY and CDR2 SVGAGI. CDR3 nucleotides: TGTGCCACTGCGGGGGCAACCACTGAAGCTTTCTTT. The encoded protein is CATAGATTEAFF.

V and J are TRBV15 and TRBJ1-3; D unclear. Trimming took 0 bases from V and 1 from J, leaving 7 bases between them. The germline V gene has CDR1 LNHNV and CDR2 YYDKDF (reference sequence). The CDR3 runs to 15 residues. CDR3 nucleotides: TGTGCCACCAGCAGAGATTGGAGGTCTGGAAACACCATATATTTT. Translating gives CATSRDWRSGNTIYF.

The J gene is TRBJ2-5, the V gene TRBV2; 14 positions match TRBD2. The CDR3 extends over 18 amino acids. Germline V gives CDR1 SNHLY, CDR2 FYNNEI. J gave up 5 bases and V 1 base, and 9 bases lay outside the gene matches. Here the CDR3 reads CASSEVGLAGGLRETQYF. CDR3 nucleotides: TGTGCCAGCAGTGAAGTCGGACTAGCGGGGGGCCTTCGGGAGACCCAGTACTTC.

A single count supports this clone. V gene TRBV7-9 combines with J gene TRBJ2-5; tentatively, D is TRBD1 (5 bases). V was cut by 1 base and J by 5 bases, with 5 bases left in between. The CDR3 sequence is 12 residues long. Germline V lookup: CDR1 SEHNR, CDR2 FQNEAQ (reference sequence). The CDR3 sequence: CASSLDRETQYF. The CDR3 nucleotides read TGTGCCAGCAGCTTAGACAGGGAGACCCAGTACTTC.

The chain carries TRBV5-1 and TRBJ1-2; D might be TRBD1 (5 bases). V was clipped by 7 bases and J by 3 bases, with 16 bases between them. CDR1 and CDR2 (germline): SGHRS, YFSETQ. The CDR3 loop spans 14 amino acids. The CDR3, as DNA: TGCGCCAGCGCCCGGACATTAATGGACTATGGCTACACCTTC. It encodes CASARTLMDYGYTF.

The genes are TRBV5-1 and TRBJ1-2; D is unresolved. The CDR3 extends over 14 amino acids. The germline V gene has CDR1 SGHRS and CDR2 YFSETQ. Trimming left V 1 base short and J 7 bases short, with 14 bases between. The CDR3 DNA sequence: TGCGCCAGCAGCTTGAAGGGTAGCGGGATTGGCTACACCTTC. Protein product: CASSLKGSGIGYTF.

The rearrangement links TRBV11-3 to TRBJ2-5; possible D gene TRBD2, 5 bases. Germline CDR1 SGHNT, CDR2 YENEEA. The CDR3 is made up of 13 amino acids. Trimming cost V 1 base and J 7 bases, with 10 bases left between them. CDR3 bases: TGTGCCAGCAGCTTAGTCAGTGGAGGGACCCAGTACTTC. This sequence encodes CASSLVSGGTQYF.

This clone appeared once. The V call is TRBV30, the J call TRBJ2-7; 9 positions match TRBD1. The germline V gene encodes CDR1 GTSNPN and CDR2 SVGIG (reference sequence). The CDR3 loop spans 15 amino acids. Losses at the gene ends were 0 bases for V and 5 bases for J; bases not matched to a gene: 8. This CDR3 reads CAWSVRRTGVDEQYF. CDR3 DNA: TGTGCCTGGAGTGTAAGGAGGACAGGGGTCGACGAGCAGTACTTC.

As for this clone: The sample has other DNA sequences that encode this CDR3 too. This sequence joins TRBV5-1 and TRBJ2-5; D gene uncertain. CDR1 and CDR2 (germline): SGHRS, YFSETQ. V was trimmed by 0 bases and J by 4 bases, leaving 4 bases between them. The CDR3 length is 12 residues. CDR3 loop: CASSLAGETQYF. Written as DNA, the CDR3 is TGCGCCAGCAGCTTGGCCGGAGAGACCCAGTACTTC.

V is TRBV19 and J is TRBJ1-5; D perhaps matches TRBD1 (6 bases). V lost 4 bases and J lost 5, with 21 bases in between. Per germline, CDR1 LNHDA and CDR2 SQIVND (reference sequence). This CDR3 comprises 17 residues. CDR3 DNA: TGTGCCAGTAGTAGACCACCCGGGTTGGGGGCGGATCAGCCCCAGCATTTT. This codes for CASSRPPGLGADQPQHF.

To note about this clone: One junction end disagrees with the germline gene, perhaps due to a read error. V is TRBV5-3 and J is TRBJ2-5, with 8 bases fitting TRBD1. TRBV5-3 is known as an ORF, though its function is uncertain. The CDR3 totals 16 residues. This CDR3 reads CAGSLVPDRELETQYF. DNA for the CDR3: TGTGCCGGAAGCTTGGTCCCGGACAGGGAGTTAGAGACCCAGTACTTC.

About this clone itself: Other DNA sequences from this sample encode an identical CDR3 as well. The V and J genes are TRBV28 and TRBJ1-2, with a possible D match to TRBD1 (5 bases). CDR1 is MDHEN, CDR2 SYDVKM, per germline. The length of the CDR3 is 11 residues. V lost 5 bases and J lost 9, with 10 bases in between. CDR3 bases: TGTGCCAGCAGTCAGGGACTGAGCTACACCTTC. Protein: CASSQGLSYTF.

The chain couples TRBV7-8 to TRBJ1-1, with D maybe TRBD1 (5 bases). Trimming pared 8 bases from V and 5 bases from J, leaving 12 bases between. The CDR3 runs 12 residues. Germline CDR1 SGHVS, CDR2 FQNEAQ. The CDR3 is CASSRGGTEAFF. In nucleotides, the CDR3 is TGTGCCAGCTCCCGGGGGGGGACTGAAGCTTTCTTT.

For the CDR3, the DNA is TGCGCCAGCAGCACCGGGGGCTACGAGCAGTACTTC. It yields the protein CASSTGGYEQYF. This chain links TRBV5-1 with TRBJ2-7; tentative D call: TRBD2 (6 bases). Germline V CDR1 and CDR2: SGHRS, YFSETQ. Between the trimmed V and J ends, which lost 4 bases and 3 bases, there was a span of 8 bases. The CDR3 length is 12 residues. The full variable domain, with the rest looked up from reference TRBV5-1 and TRBJ2-7, is KAGVTQTPRYLIKTRGQQVTLSCSPISGHRSVSWYQQTPGQGLQFLFEYFSETQRNKGNFPGRFSGRQFSNSRSEMNVSTLELGDSALYLCASSTGGYEQYFGPGTRLTVT.

The V call is TRBV2, the J call TRBJ1-2; 8 bases match TRBD1. This CDR3 has 18 amino acids. From germline, CDR1 is SNHLY and CDR2 FYNNEI. V shed 4 bases, J shed 8 bases, and the junction held 21 bases outside the gene matches. The CDR3 loop reads CASSVPRDRPSVRGGYTF. For the CDR3, the DNA is TGTGCCAGCAGTGTCCCCCGGGACAGGCCCTCGGTTAGGGGAGGCTACACCTTC.

V usage is TRBV28 and J usage is TRBJ1-2; possibly TRBD1 for D (5 bases). Germline CDR1 reads MDHEN; CDR2 reads SYDVKM. The CDR3 contains 11 residues. The V gene lost 5 bases and the J gene lost 8 bases, with 9 bases spanning the gap. As DNA, the CDR3 is TGTGCCAGCAGTCGCAAGGGGGGCTACACCTTC. Residues: CASSRKGGYTF.

The chain links TRBV19 to TRBJ1-1, with D possibly TRBD1 on 5 matching bases. With 3 bases removed from V and 5 bases from J, the gap between germline ends came to 19 bases. Per germline, CDR1 LNHDA and CDR2 SQIVND (reference sequence). This CDR3 has 16 residues. The CDR3 nucleotides read TGTGCCAGTAGTATTCTACCCGGGGGTTTGGGGACTGAAGCTTTCTTT. It codes for CASSILPGGLGTEAFF.

The chain has TRBV18 and TRBJ1-5; D uncertain. Germline assignment: CDR1 KGHSH and CDR2 LQKENI. The CDR3 length is 12 residues. V was pared by 3 bases and J by 12 bases, with 12 bases between. The CDR3, as DNA: TGTGCCAGCTCACCGGGAGGGAGTGACCAGCATTTT. This sequence encodes CASSPGGSDQHF.

The rearrangement uses TRBV4-3 and TRBJ1-2; the D is unclear. Germline V lookup: CDR1 LGHNA, CDR2 YSLEER. The CDR3 is 13 amino acids. V shed 4 bases and J shed 3 bases, with 9 bases lying between them. CDR3 nucleotide sequence: TGCGCCAGCAGCCTAGAGGCTGACTATGGCTACACCTTC. This gives the protein CASSLEADYGYTF.

On this clone itself: This CDR3 is also generated by other DNA sequences in the sample. The chain is built from TRBV9 and TRBJ1-2; D is perhaps TRBD1 (5 bases). CDR1 is SGDLS, CDR2 YYNGEE, per germline. V was cut by 2 bases and J by 2 bases, with 10 bases left in between. This CDR3 is 14 amino acids long. CDR3 sequence reads: CASSVGPGNYGYTF. The CDR3 bases are TGTGCCAGCAGCGTGGGGCCAGGGAACTATGGCTACACCTTC.